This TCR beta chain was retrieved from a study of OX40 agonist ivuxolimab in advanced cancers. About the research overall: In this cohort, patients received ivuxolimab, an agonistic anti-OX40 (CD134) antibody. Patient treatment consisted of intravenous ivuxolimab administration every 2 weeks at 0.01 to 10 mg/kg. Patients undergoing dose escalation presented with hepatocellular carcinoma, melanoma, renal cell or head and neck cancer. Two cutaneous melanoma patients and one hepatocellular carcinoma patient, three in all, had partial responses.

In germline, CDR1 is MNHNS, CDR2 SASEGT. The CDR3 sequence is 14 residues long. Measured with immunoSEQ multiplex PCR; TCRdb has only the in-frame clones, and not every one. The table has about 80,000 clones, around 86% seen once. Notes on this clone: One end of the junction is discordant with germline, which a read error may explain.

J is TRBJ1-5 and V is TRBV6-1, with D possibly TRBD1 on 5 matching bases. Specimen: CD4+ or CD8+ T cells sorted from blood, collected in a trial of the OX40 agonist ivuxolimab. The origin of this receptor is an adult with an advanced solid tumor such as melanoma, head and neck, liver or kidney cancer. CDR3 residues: CASREGPSDQPQHF. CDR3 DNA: TGTGCCAGCAGAGAGGGACCTAGCGATCAGCCCCAGCATTTT.